These 30 T cell receptor beta chains originate from one sample sequenced in a study of cytomegalovirus exposure and HLA in healthy donors. In the PCR, 60 Vbeta and 13 Jbeta primers were used. The data were produced by immunoSEQ multiplex PCR, yet TCRdb's version contains in-frame clones alone and is incomplete. The table records about 98,000 clones, roughly two thirds of them present only once. The sequenced material came from PBMCs. The receptors were gathered from a man in his fifties or sixties in good health and CMV-seronegative.

CDR3 bases: TGCGCCAGCAGCTTGCAGGGGAACACTGAAGCTTTCTTT. It codes for CASSLQGNTEAFF. The chain carries TRBV5-1 and TRBJ1-1; D possibly corresponds to TRBD1 (5 bases). CDR3 length equals 13 residues. Deletions cut 1 base from V and 1 base from J, with 5 bases between. Germline values: CDR1 SGHRS, CDR2 YFSETQ.

This rearrangement joins TRBV18 to TRBJ2-7; 13 nucleotides match TRBD2. Trimming cost V 6 bases and J 5 bases; bases outside gene matches: 7. CDR3 length: 15 residues. The germline V gene has CDR1 KGHSH and CDR2 LQKENI. The CDR3 nucleotides read TGTGCCAGCTCCCAACTAGCGGGAGGGTGGAACGAGCAGTACTTC. Translating it yields CASSQLAGGWNEQYF.

On this clone: The junction and the germline gene differ at one end; a read error may be behind it. This chain connects TRBV7-9 to TRBJ1-5, with a tentative D call TRBD1 (5 bases). This CDR3 is 15 amino acids long. In germline, CDR1 is SEHNR, CDR2 FQNEAQ (reference sequence). The CDR3 nucleotides read TGTTCCAGCAGCTTAGGGCCAGGGTTCAACCAGCCCCAGCATTTT. Amino acids: CSSSLGPGFNQPQHF.

The genes are TRBV11-2 and TRBJ2-7; 9 nucleotides match TRBD1. CDR1 is SGHAT, CDR2 FQNNGV, per germline. J gave up 2 bases and V 6 bases, and 11 bases lay outside the gene matches. The CDR3 has 16 amino acids. CDR3 in amino acids: CASSQKPGTGTYEQYF. The CDR3 coding sequence is TGTGCCAGCAGTCAGAAGCCCGGGACAGGGACCTACGAGCAGTACTTC.

The V gene is TRBV7-3, the J gene TRBJ2-5; 7 bases line up with TRBD2. The length of the CDR3 is 14 residues. Germline V gene lookup returns CDR1 SGHTA and CDR2 FQGTGA. The V gene end was trimmed by 4 bases and the J gene end by 2 bases; junction bases not matched to a gene: 4. The CDR3 spells CASSSGTIQETQYF. CDR3 DNA: TGTGCCAGCAGCTCCGGGACTATTCAAGAGACCCAGTACTTC.

The J gene is TRBJ2-1, the V gene TRBV30, with 7 positions matching TRBD1. Losses at the gene ends were 0 bases for V and 9 bases for J; bases not matched to a gene: 14. The CDR3 has 16 residues. Germline V gene lookup returns CDR1 GTSNPN and CDR2 SVGIG (reference sequence). CDR3 sequence reads: CAWSVGGRGALGEQFF. The CDR3 nucleotides read TGTGCCTGGAGTGTAGGGGGCAGGGGCGCTTTGGGTGAGCAGTTCTTC.

V and J are TRBV10-3 and TRBJ2-5; TRBD1 is a possible D gene (5 bases). This CDR3 is 13 amino acids long. From germline, CDR1 is ENHRY and CDR2 SYGVKD. Trimming removed 2 bases from V and 4 bases from J, with 8 bases in between. The CDR3 reads CAISETRAETQYF. The CDR3 nucleotides are TGTGCCATCAGTGAGACCAGGGCAGAGACCCAGTACTTC.

The chain joins TRBV5-1 to TRBJ1-4, with D uncertain. The germline V and J ends were trimmed by 0 bases and 1 base, with 7 bases remaining between them. This CDR3 is 15 amino acids long. Germline assignment: CDR1 SGHRS and CDR2 YFSETQ. CDR3 loop: CASSLGQLTNEKLFF. As DNA, the CDR3 is TGCGCCAGCAGCTTGGGCCAGTTAACTAATGAAAAACTGTTTTTT.

The chain has TRBV7-6 and TRBJ1-6, with 7 bases lining up with TRBD1. The CDR3 loop spans 15 amino acids. With V trimmed by 5 bases and J by 4 bases, 5 bases remained unmatched. The germline CDR1 and CDR2 sequences are SGHVS and FNYEAQ. The CDR3 coding sequence is TGTGCCAGCAGCGTCGGGACAGCATATAATTCACCCCTCCACTTT. As protein: CASSVGTAYNSPLHF. Full variable domain (remainder filled in from reference TRBV7-6 and TRBJ1-6): GAGVSQSPRYKVTKRGQDVALRCDPISGHVSLYWYRQALGQGPEFLTYFNYEAQQDKSGLPNDRFSAERPEGSISTLTIQRTEQRDSAMYRCASSVGTAYNSPLHFGNGTRLTVT.

This rearrangement joins TRBV6-1 to TRBJ2-7; 7 bases line up with TRBD1. There are 14 residues in the CDR3. Per the germline V gene, CDR1 is MNHNS and CDR2 is SASEGT. The trim removed 5 bases at V and 5 bases at J, leaving 9 bases unmatched. The CDR3 protein is CASSFRDSVDEQYF. CDR3 DNA sequence: TGTGCCAGCAGTTTTCGGGACAGCGTCGACGAGCAGTACTTC.

CDR3: CASSLLAGAVTDTQYF. For the CDR3, the DNA is TGTGCCAGCAGTTTGCTAGCGGGGGCTGTAACAGATACGCAGTATTTT. The chain couples TRBV28 to TRBJ2-3; 10 bases map to TRBD2. CDR3 length equals 16 residues. V gave up 3 bases and J gave up 3 bases; unmatched junction bases: 6. Germline V gene data show CDR1 as MDHEN and CDR2 as SYDVKM.

Only a few counts were recorded for this clone. The chain links TRBV2 to TRBJ2-7, with D possibly matching TRBD1 (5 bases). V was pared by 4 bases and J by 0 bases, with 10 bases between. The V gene's germline CDR1 is SNHLY and CDR2 FYNNEI. CDR3 length: 14 residues. Here the CDR3 reads CASSGGQSSYEQYF. CDR3 nucleotide sequence: TGTGCCAGCAGTGGGGGCCAGAGCTCCTACGAGCAGTACTTC.

The chain recombines TRBV9 with TRBJ2-7, with 11 bases lining up with TRBD2. The V segment lost 0 bases and the J segment 6 bases; nucleotides outside the gene matches: 2. The germline V gene encodes CDR1 SGDLS and CDR2 YYNGEE. The CDR3 loop spans 14 amino acids. The CDR3 here is CASSVGLAGSEQYF. The CDR3 bases are TGTGCCAGCAGCGTAGGACTAGCGGGGAGCGAGCAGTACTTC.

This clone was seen only a few times. The gene calls are TRBV5-8 and TRBJ2-1; tentatively, D is TRBD1 (6 bases). The CDR3 spans 13 residues. In germline, CDR1 is SGHTS, CDR2 YDEGEE. V was pared by 0 bases and J by 8 bases, with 9 bases between. The CDR3 is CASSLVGGYEQFF. CDR3 sequence (DNA): TGTGCCAGCAGCTTGGTTGGGGGCTATGAGCAGTTCTTC.

The J gene is TRBJ1-2, the V gene TRBV12-2; the D call of TRBD1 is as the table states it, not checked on the DNA. TRBV12-2 is designated a pseudogene. The CDR3 has 15 amino acids. CDR3 in amino acids: CASRLEQGAGYGYTF. The CDR3 DNA follows: TGTGCAAGTCGCTTAGAACAGGGCGCTGGCTATGGCTACACCTTC.

This clone was seen once. V usage is TRBV5-1 and J usage is TRBJ1-4; tentatively, D is TRBD1 (6 bases). The CDR3 has 15 residues. The germline gives CDR1 SGHRS, CDR2 YFSETQ. Between the trimmed V and J ends, which lost 3 bases and 3 bases, there was a span of 12 bases. CDR3 bases: TGCGCCAGCAGCTCAGGGGATGCGGCTAATGAAAAACTGTTTTTT. Amino acid sequence: CASSSGDAANEKLFF.

J is TRBJ2-7 and V is TRBV11-2, with 8 bases that match TRBD1. V trimming: 1 base; J trimming: 4 bases; junction bases outside the gene matches: 6. The CDR3 has 15 amino acids. Germline V gene sequence: CDR1 SGHAT, CDR2 FQNNGV. This chain's CDR3 is CASSLGGRGLYEQYF. In DNA, the CDR3 is TGTGCCAGCAGCTTAGGGGGCAGGGGGCTATACGAGCAGTACTTC.

The chain carries TRBV28 and TRBJ1-2, with D perhaps TRBD1 (5 bases). The CDR3 length is 10 residues. Between the trimmed V and J ends, which lost 7 bases and 8 bases, there was a span of 8 bases. Germline lookup yields CDR1 MDHEN and CDR2 SYDVKM. CDR3 region: CASKGVGYTF. The CDR3 bases are TGTGCCAGCAAAGGGGTAGGCTACACCTTC.

This chain joins TRBV11-3 and TRBJ2-2; tentative D call: TRBD1 (5 bases). V dropped 1 base and J dropped 7 bases, with 10 bases sitting between them. Germline V gene lookup returns CDR1 SGHNT and CDR2 YENEEA. This CDR3 is built from 14 residues. The chain's CDR3 is CASSLGTPNGELFF. CDR3 in DNA: TGTGCCAGCAGCTTAGGGACACCCAACGGGGAGCTGTTTTTT.

The chain recombines TRBV5-6 with TRBJ1-2; 9 bases agree with TRBD1. J was trimmed by 8 bases and V by 4 bases; bases with no gene match: 9. The CDR3 spans 14 residues. The V gene's germline CDR1 is SGHDT and CDR2 YYEEEE. This chain's CDR3 is CASSTTDRGVGYTF. CDR3 coding DNA: TGTGCCAGCAGCACAACCGACAGGGGGGTCGGCTACACCTTC.

The chain combines TRBV5-1 with TRBJ2-1, with TRBD2 identical over 8 bases. The CDR3 spans 16 residues. V lost 3 bases to trimming and J lost 7 bases; unmatched junction nucleotides: 12. CDR1 and CDR2 from the germline V gene are SGHRS and YFSETQ. The CDR3 protein is CASSSGTGGPYNEQFF. The CDR3 DNA reads TGCGCCAGCAGCTCGGGGACGGGGGGGCCTTATAATGAGCAGTTCTTC.

V and J are TRBV6-1 and TRBJ2-7; perhaps TRBD2 as D (6 bases). From germline, CDR1 is MNHNS and CDR2 SASEGT. With 8 bases removed from V and 1 base from J, the gap between germline ends came to 12 bases. The CDR3 is made up of 13 amino acids. The CDR3 here is CASSGGMSYEQYF. CDR3 DNA: TGTGCCAGCTCTGGGGGGATGTCCTACGAGCAGTACTTC.

This chain connects TRBV9 to TRBJ1-3, with 7 nucleotides matching TRBD1. V was pared by 3 bases and J by 3 bases, with 6 bases of the junction left unmatched. The CDR3 is made up of 15 amino acids. CDR1 is SGDLS, CDR2 YYNGEE, per germline. DNA of the CDR3: TGTGCCAGCAGCGCCCCGGGGACAGTTGGAAACACCATATATTTT. It codes for CASSAPGTVGNTIYF.

The V and J genes are TRBV5-1 and TRBJ1-2, with 7 bases identical to TRBD1. The junction had 10 bases not matched to a gene; V was cut back by 4 bases and J by 7 bases. This CDR3 region has 14 residues. Looked up from germline, CDR1 is SGHRS and CDR2 is YFSETQ. This CDR3 reads CASSPRTGSPGYTF. CDR3 coding DNA: TGCGCCAGCAGCCCCCGGACAGGATCGCCTGGCTACACCTTC.

This clone was seen a few times. V usage is TRBV28 and J usage is TRBJ2-3; 8 positions agree with TRBD2. The CDR3 contains 17 residues. Germline CDR1 and CDR2: MDHEN and SYDVKM. The V segment lost 2 bases and the J segment 0 bases; nucleotides outside the gene matches: 7. This CDR3 reads CASSLTSSGPSTDTQYF. CDR3 nucleotides: TGTGCCAGCAGTTTAACCTCTAGCGGGCCTAGCACAGATACGCAGTATTTT.

In its sample, this clone was seen a few times. This rearrangement joins TRBV5-4 to TRBJ2-7; TRBD1 matches 7 bases. This CDR3 has 14 residues. Per the germline V gene, CDR1 is SGHNT and CDR2 is YYREEE (reference sequence). With V trimmed by 3 bases and J by 3 bases, 6 bases remained unmatched. CDR3 loop: CASSSSGGDYEQYF. CDR3 nucleotides: TGTGCCAGCAGCTCTTCAGGGGGAGACTACGAGCAGTACTTC.

The genes are TRBV27 and TRBJ2-7; D call uncertain. The germline V gene encodes CDR1 MNHEY and CDR2 SMNVEV (reference sequence). The CDR3 has 15 residues. Trimming removed 5 bases from V and 2 bases from J, with 16 bases in between. The CDR3 loop reads CASSPSRILAYEQYF. Written as DNA, the CDR3 is TGTGCCAGCAGTCCCTCCCGCATCCTAGCCTACGAGCAGTACTTC.

This sequence joins TRBV5-4 and TRBJ2-3; D perhaps matches TRBD2 (5 bases). V was shortened by 3 bases and J by 1 base, with 9 bases between the two germline ends. This CDR3 has 14 amino acids. CDR1 SGHNT and CDR2 YYREEE come from the germline V gene (reference sequence). This CDR3 is CASSSTRGTDTQYF. The CDR3 DNA reads TGTGCCAGCAGCTCCACTAGGGGCACAGATACGCAGTATTTT.

Points on this clone: One end of the junction is discordant with germline, which a read error may explain. The chain uses TRBV7-7 and TRBJ2-7; TRBD1 agrees at 9 bases. The germline gives CDR1 SSHAT, CDR2 FNYEAQ (reference sequence). The CDR3 has 14 residues. The DNA for the CDR3 is TGTGCTAGCAGCTACGGGACAGGGAATTACGAGCAGTACTTC. Its translation is CASSYGTGNYEQYF.

This chain connects TRBV14 to TRBJ2-7; possibly TRBD2 for D (5 bases). The germline V gene has CDR1 SGHDN and CDR2 FVKESK. There are 13 residues in the CDR3. V gave up 0 bases and J gave up 7 bases, with 10 bases separating them. DNA for the CDR3: TGTGCCAGCAGCCAAGAACTACGGGGAGAGCAGTACTTC. Protein: CASSQELRGEQYF.